Sequencing of this T cell receptor (beta chain) was carried out in a study of blood T cells in healthy people across ages. The study's findings and limits: A roughly linear age-dependent decrease characterized TCR beta diversity per million T cells.

Primed by a sample-barcoded 5' primer and a J-beta primer mix, a second PCR proceeded for roughly 7 to 11 cycles. The template-switch adaptor was a 5' adaptor with 12 random nucleotides. It tagged each cDNA molecule. TCRdb reprocessed the 5' RACE reads with MiXCR, giving one entry per CDR3 protein. This sample carries about a million distinct CDR3 sequences, 48% of them seen once, and the ten largest clones take over 10%. Of note for this clonotype: The target antigen is unknown.

Each sample provided at least 5.5 micrograms of extracted total RNA. The germline V and J ends were trimmed by 4 bases and 0 bases, with 9 bases remaining between them. The CDR3 covers 13 residues. The germline V gene encodes CDR1 SQVTM and CDR2 ANQGSEA. The source material was blood. The rearrangement joins TRBV29-1 to TRBJ1-2, with D possibly being TRBD1 (5 bases). The sequence was collected from a man aged 25 to 40 in good health. The CDR3 DNA is TGCAGCGTTGTTTGGGGCTCTAACTATGGCTACACCTTC. Translation gives CSVVWGSNYGYTF.